This note documents a single TCR beta chain sequence. Its cognate antigen is unknown. The entry originates in a study of graft-versus-host responses after intestinal transplantation. Overall study context: Each recipient received anti-thymocyte globulin induction, then tacrolimus and steroids for 2 to 3 years.

This CDR3 spans 17 amino acids. The V gene lost 4 bases and the J gene lost 5 bases, with 21 bases spanning the gap. In germline, CDR1 is MGHRA, CDR2 YSYEKL. The protocol was immunoSEQ multiplex PCR, while the TCRdb copy is restricted to in-frame clones and leaves out a portion. The data hold approximately 110,000 clones, with approximately 93% observed a single time. Sequenced material: unstimulated CD8+ T cells sorted from spleen or lymph node cells, taken before transplant. The V and J genes are TRBV4-1 and TRBJ2-1; weak D call: TRBD2 (6 bases). The sequence was collected from a human donor who was the organ donor for an intestinal transplant. The CDR3 reads CASSLPNAGLIHNEQFF. CDR3 sequence (DNA): TGCGCCAGCAGCCTTCCGAATGCGGGACTCATACACAATGAGCAGTTCTTC.